This passage covers 8 T cell receptor beta chains from one sample sequenced in a study of blood T cells in healthy people across ages. With a J-beta primer mix and a sample-barcoded 5' primer, a second PCR ran 7 to 11 cycles. TCRdb re-analysed the 5' RACE reads in MiXCR, keeping a single row per CDR3 protein. The repertoire holds roughly 640,000 distinct CDR3 sequences, with about 30% as singletons. The material sequenced was blood. All receptors come from a woman of 80 years or more in good health.

This clonotype was recorded many times. V is TRBV9 and J is TRBJ2-3, with D maybe TRBD2 (6 bases). Trimming took 0 bases from V and 1 from J, leaving 12 bases between them. CDR3 length equals 16 residues. Germline V gives CDR1 SGDLS, CDR2 YYNGEE. In DNA form, the CDR3 reads TGTGCCAGCAGCGTAGAATACGGGGGAGGCACAGATACGCAGTATTTT. Translated: CASSVEYGGGTDTQYF.

This clonotype was found many times. The chain uses TRBV6-2 or TRBV6-3 and TRBJ2-7; 7 nucleotides line up with TRBD1. Per germline, CDR1 MNHEY and CDR2 SVGEGT. V dropped 2 bases and J dropped 2; count of bases not matched to a gene: 6. This CDR3 has 15 residues. The DNA of the CDR3 is TGTGCCAGCAGTTACGCCCGGGACAGAGCCTACGAGCAGTACTTC. This translates into CASSYARDRAYEQYF.

This clonotype has ten or more counts. The chain links TRBV7-8 to TRBJ2-1; D may match TRBD1 or TRBD2 (5 bases each). The CDR3 runs 15 residues. Germline CDR1 SGHVS, CDR2 FQNEAQ. The V gene lost 1 base and the J gene lost 5 bases, with 12 bases spanning the gap. In DNA form, the CDR3 reads TGTGCCAGCAGCTTAGTACTGGGGGTACACAATGAGCAGTTCTTC. Encoded protein: CASSLVLGVHNEQFF.

The table lists this clonotype with many counts. J is TRBJ2-3 and V is TRBV20-1; maybe TRBD2 (5 bases). Germline loops: CDR1 DFQATT, CDR2 SNEGSKA (reference sequence). The CDR3 has 15 amino acids. V shed 0 bases and J shed 2 bases, with 12 bases lying between them. CDR3 bases: TGCAGTGCTAGAGACTCGGGGTTAGCCACAGATACGCAGTATTTT. Translating it yields CSARDSGLATDTQYF.

This clonotype has a count of ten or more. The V and J genes are TRBV20-1 and TRBJ2-7, with 7 bases fitting TRBD2. This CDR3 is 14 amino acids long. Losses at the gene ends were 2 bases for V and 1 base for J; bases not matched to a gene: 5. Germline CDR1 and CDR2: DFQATT and SNEGSKA (reference sequence). CDR3 sequence: CSARRAGRSYEQYF. CDR3 nucleotide sequence: TGCAGTGCTAGAAGAGCGGGGAGGTCCTACGAGCAGTACTTC.

This rearrangement joins TRBV30 to TRBJ2-1; 8 bases align to TRBD1. The CDR3 totals 15 residues. J was trimmed by 7 bases and V by 4 bases; bases with no gene match: 12. Germline-derived CDR1 and CDR2 are GTSNPN and SVGIG (reference sequence). CDR3 sequence: CAWKEPGGNWNEQFF. The DNA of the CDR3 is TGTGCCTGGAAGGAGCCAGGGGGCAACTGGAATGAGCAGTTCTTC.

This clonotype has ten or more counts. The chain combines TRBV27 with TRBJ2-7, with 10 bases identical to TRBD1. CDR1 and CDR2 from the germline V gene are MNHEY and SMNVEV (reference sequence). This CDR3 spans 16 amino acids. The V segment lost 4 bases and the J segment 2 bases; nucleotides outside the gene matches: 8. The CDR3 is CASSSNRDRGAYEQYF. Here the CDR3 DNA reads TGTGCCAGCAGTTCAAACCGGGACAGGGGAGCCTACGAGCAGTACTTC.

A note on this clonotype: It may be a read error: a sequence one base away is much more abundant. The chain has TRBV5-1 and TRBJ2-3; 14 nucleotides match TRBD2. Germline V gene sequence: CDR1 SGHRS, CDR2 YFSETQ. CDR3 length equals 19 residues. Losses at the gene ends were 2 bases for V and 4 bases for J; bases not matched to a gene: 12. CDR3 sequence: CASSFGLAGGEFPADTQYF. CDR3 bases: TGCGCCAGCAGCTTTGGACTAGCGGGGGGTGAATTTCCGGCAGATACGCAGTATTTT. The entire variable domain, with the rest obtained from reference TRBV5-1 and TRBJ2-3, is as follows: KAGVTQTPRYLIKTRGQQVTLSCSPISGHRSVSWYQQTPGQGLQFLFEYFSETQRNKGNFPGRFSGRQFSNSRSEMNVSTLELGDSALYLCASSFGLAGGEFPADTQYFGPGTRLTVL.